Listed here are 20 T cell receptor beta chains from one sample, sequenced in a study of T cells expressing NK-cell markers. TCRdb re-called the 5' RACE reads and gives one entry per CDR3 protein, without DNA. The sample yields around 550,000 distinct CDR3 sequences, of which the top ten take up approximately 3.6%. The sequenced material came from blood T cells: a sorted CD56 or NKG2C T cell subset, CD4+ or CD8+ T cells, or bulk PBMC T cells (not recorded which). The source of these receptors is a man younger than 30 in good health.

The chain links TRBV29-1 to TRBJ2-4; absent DNA, TCRdb's TRBD1 call cannot be checked. The CDR3 has 13 residues. CDR1 and CDR2 (germline): SQVTM, ANQGSEA. The CDR3 loop is CSVSQGAGNIQYF.

The chain combines TRBV27 with TRBJ2-5. CDR3 length: 15 residues. Per germline, CDR1 MNHEY and CDR2 SMNVEV (reference sequence). CDR3 loop: CASSLSVQFQETQYF.

This chain joins TRBV12-3 or TRBV12-4 and TRBJ1-2. This CDR3 has 17 amino acids. Here the CDR3 reads CASSLGTGGGINYGYTF.

The gene calls are TRBV5-5 and TRBJ2-1; no DNA is available, so the TRBD2 call from TCRdb remains unchecked. Germline loops: CDR1 SGHKS, CDR2 YYEKEE (reference sequence). This CDR3 contains 15 residues. The CDR3 here is CASRKLAGPYNEQFF.

The chain recombines TRBV20-1 with TRBJ2-7. The CDR3 contains 14 residues. Germline CDR1 and CDR2: DFQATT and SNEGSKA (reference sequence). The CDR3 here is CSARAPSHLFEQYF.

This sequence joins TRBV29-1 and TRBJ2-5; the TCRdb call, TRBD1, lacks DNA for checking. CDR1 SQVTM and CDR2 ANQGSEA come from the germline V gene. The CDR3 covers 15 residues. The chain's CDR3 is CSVTRPGQGLETQYF.

The chain has TRBV12-3 or TRBV12-4 and TRBJ2-2; the D call of TRBD2 rests on TCRdb alone, since no DNA is present to check it. This CDR3 spans 17 amino acids. The CDR3 protein is CASSPEVTGDFMGELFF.

The V call is TRBV7-3, the J call TRBJ2-3; lacking DNA, the TRBD2 call made by TCRdb goes unchecked. Germline CDR1 is SGHTA and CDR2 is FQGTGA. The CDR3 consists of 15 residues. CDR3 residues: CASSSGTRNSGTQYF.

The CDR3 region is CASSLAGEGSTEAFF. The genes are TRBV11-3 and TRBJ1-1. Germline V lookup: CDR1 SGHNT, CDR2 YENEEA. The CDR3 totals 15 residues. The full variable domain, completed using reference TRBV11-3 and TRBJ1-1, is EAGVVQSPRYKIIEKKQPVAFWCNPISGHNTLYWYLQNLGQGPELLIRYENEEAVDDSQLPKDRFSAERLKGVDSTLKIQPAELGDSAVYLCASSLAGEGSTEAFFGQGTRLTVV.

The chain combines TRBV7-8 with TRBJ2-4; the TRBD1 assignment by TCRdb is unverifiable without DNA. Germline V gene sequence: CDR1 SGHVS, CDR2 FQNEAQ. The CDR3 length is 13 residues. The chain's CDR3 is CASSPLLKNIQYF.

V is TRBV5-1 and J is TRBJ2-2; TCRdb lists TRBD1, though no DNA is available to test this call. CDR3 size: 16 residues. Germline assignment: CDR1 SGHRS and CDR2 YFSETQ. CDR3 protein: CASSSKTGSSTGELFF.

The CDR3 region is CASSFGSTGGSSYNEQFF. The rearrangement uses TRBV12-3 or TRBV12-4 and TRBJ2-1; TCRdb's D call of TRBD1 is untestable without DNA. The CDR3 has 18 amino acids.

V and J are TRBV20-1 and TRBJ2-7; TCRdb gives TRBD2 as the D gene, but with no DNA this cannot be confirmed. CDR3 length: 17 residues. The germline CDR1 and CDR2 sequences are DFQATT and SNEGSKA (reference sequence). CDR3 sequence reads: CSAREPGLAGVKYEQYF.

The CDR3 sequence is CASSLGRTGLGGYTF. The chain uses TRBV13 and TRBJ1-2; the D gene TCRdb calls, TRBD1, cannot be checked with no DNA. This CDR3 comprises 15 residues. Germline V gene sequence: CDR1 PRHDT, CDR2 FYEKMQ (reference sequence).

V and J are TRBV20-1 and TRBJ2-1. Germline V gene lookup returns CDR1 DFQATT and CDR2 SNEGSKA (reference sequence). The CDR3 is made up of 11 amino acids. CDR3 amino acids: CSALPIKKQFF.

The rearrangement joins TRBV18 to TRBJ1-1. The V gene's germline CDR1 is KGHSH and CDR2 LQKENI. CDR3 length equals 14 residues. The CDR3: CASSPGLQNTEAFF.

This sequence joins TRBV18 and TRBJ1-1. Germline-derived CDR1 and CDR2 are KGHSH and LQKENI. The CDR3 has 14 residues. The CDR3 spells CASSPRHGSTEAFF.

The gene calls are TRBV6-1 and TRBJ2-1; TCRdb returns TRBD2, unconfirmable since there is no DNA. The CDR3 length is 14 residues. The germline V gene has CDR1 MNHNS and CDR2 SASEGT. CDR3 sequence: CASTNRAGNNEQFF.

The J gene is TRBJ1-2, the V gene TRBV11-2. Germline CDR1 SGHAT, CDR2 FQNNGV. The CDR3 spans 12 residues. CDR3 in amino acids: CASSRLSHGYTF.

The chain combines TRBV5-1 with TRBJ1-1. The CDR3 has 15 residues. CDR1 SGHRS and CDR2 YFSETQ come from the germline V gene. The CDR3 loop reads CASSLELTPNTEAFF.